This TCR beta chain was identified during a study of beta chain features in type 1 diabetes. At the level of the study: Cells sorted and examined across all samples totaled approximately 110 million. Overall study findings and caveats: Using cDNA template may skew counts toward highly expressing activated cells. There was a moderate but significant shortening of TCRB CDR3s in all four CD4+ subsets of Type 1 diabetes patients.

This clone showed up just a few times. No antigen is known for it. The same CDR3 can be traced to other DNA sequences in this sample. Every isolated RNA sample was fully reverse transcribed, so sequencing captured expressed TCRB transcripts. Naive, central memory and regulatory T cell samples came to a mean of around 3.5 million reads. The data were produced by immunoSEQ multiplex PCR, yet TCRdb's version contains in-frame clones alone and is incomplete. The table has 250,000 to 300,000 clones, about 23% seen once; the top ten hold over 0.01%. J was trimmed by 8 bases and V by 5 bases; bases with no gene match: 6. The CDR3 contains 13 residues. Per germline, CDR1 SGHTA and CDR2 FQGNSA.

This TCR derives from a woman aged 25 to 39 with type 1 diabetes. Sequenced material: naive CD4+ T cells from blood. V is TRBV7-2 and J is TRBJ1-1; TRBD1 matches at 9 bases. The CDR3 DNA is TGTGCCAGCAGCCTGGGACAGGGTGGGGAAGCTTTCTTT. This translates into CASSLGQGGEAFF.